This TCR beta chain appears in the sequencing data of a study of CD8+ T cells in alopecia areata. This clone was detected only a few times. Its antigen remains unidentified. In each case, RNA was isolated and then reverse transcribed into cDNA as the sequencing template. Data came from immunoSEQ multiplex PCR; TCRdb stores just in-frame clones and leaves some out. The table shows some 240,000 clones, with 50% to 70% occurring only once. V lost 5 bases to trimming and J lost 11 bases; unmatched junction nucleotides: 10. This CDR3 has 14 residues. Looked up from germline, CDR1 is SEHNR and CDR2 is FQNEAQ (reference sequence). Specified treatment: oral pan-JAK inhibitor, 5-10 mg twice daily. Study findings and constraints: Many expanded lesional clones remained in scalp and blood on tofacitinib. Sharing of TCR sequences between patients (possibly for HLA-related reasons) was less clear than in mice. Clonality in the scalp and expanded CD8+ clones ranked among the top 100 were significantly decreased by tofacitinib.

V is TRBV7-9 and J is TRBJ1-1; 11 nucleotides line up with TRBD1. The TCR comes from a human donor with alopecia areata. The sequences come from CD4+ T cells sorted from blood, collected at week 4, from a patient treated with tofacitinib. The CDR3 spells CASSLRDRGNVAFF. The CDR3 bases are TGTGCCAGCAGCCTCCGGGACAGGGGGAATGTGGCTTTCTTT.